This T cell receptor beta chain appears in the sequencing data of a study of shared clonotypes between healthy human individuals. Clones were sequenced by immunoSEQ multiplex PCR, and TCRdb holds only the in-frame ones, with some missing. The repertoire holds 2 million to 2.5 million clones, with 85% to 95% as singletons. Trimming removed 0 bases at V and 4 bases at J, with 15 bases between. The V gene's germline CDR1 is MNHEY and CDR2 SVGAGI. This CDR3 comprises 16 residues. This sequence was found in a man aged 18 to 29 in good health. Some clones in this sample may be carry-over from other donors' samples. The chain carries TRBV6-5 and TRBJ1-1, with D possibly matching TRBD1 (6 bases). Sequenced sample: naive CD4+ T cells from PBMCs. Subset noted: CD45RA+ positively selected. In DNA form, the CDR3 reads TGTGCCAGCAGTTACTCGATGCTACAGGGTGGCACTGAAGCTTTCTTT. Translated: CASSYSMLQGGTEAFF.